One sample yielded the 12 T cell receptor beta chains listed below, sequenced in a study of cytomegalovirus exposure and HLA in healthy donors. Vbeta (60) and Jbeta (13) primers were used in the PCR. The protocol was immunoSEQ multiplex PCR, while the TCRdb copy is restricted to in-frame clones and leaves out a portion. This repertoire shows hundreds of thousands of clones, 75% to 85% found once; its top ten account for 2.7%. Sequenced sample: PBMCs. The receptors shown here come from an older woman in good health and CMV-seropositive.

The rearrangement joins TRBV6-5 to TRBJ1-6, with D unresolved. Trimming shortened V by 6 bases and J by 9 bases, and 9 bases separated the two germline ends. The CDR3 runs 12 residues. The germline CDR1 and CDR2 sequences are MNHEY and SVGAGI. The CDR3 region has the DNA TGTGCCAGCAGGGCAACACGTTCACCCCTCCACTTT. This gives the protein CASRATRSPLHF.

V and J are TRBV10-3 and TRBJ2-3; 9 bases align to TRBD1. V shed 4 bases and J 4 bases; nucleotides not matched to a gene: 9. The CDR3 has 16 amino acids. Germline V lookup: CDR1 ENHRY, CDR2 SYGVKD. This chain's CDR3 is CAISASRDREADTQYF. CDR3 DNA sequence: TGTGCCATCAGTGCAAGCCGGGACAGGGAGGCAGATACGCAGTATTTT.

The J gene is TRBJ2-5, the V gene TRBV27; 7 bases line up with TRBD2. The J call may be mistaken, given a closer DNA end match to TRBJ2-7. CDR1 MNHEY and CDR2 SMNVEV come from the germline V gene (reference sequence). This CDR3 comprises 15 residues. The CDR3 spells CASSPREGISYEQYF. CDR3 DNA sequence: TGTGCCAGTTCCCCCAGGGAGGGGATCTCCTACGAGCAGTACTTC.

The chain couples TRBV29-1 to TRBJ1-5; 9 bases align to TRBD1. The germline CDR1 and CDR2 sequences are SQVTM and ANQGSEA. The ends lost 7 bases at V and 5 bases at J; junction bases unmatched: 9. This CDR3 spans 14 amino acids. DNA for the CDR3: TGCAGCGCAGGGACAGGGACGATCGATCAGCCCCAGCATTTT. Amino acid sequence: CSAGTGTIDQPQHF.

In nucleotides, the CDR3 is TGTGCCAGCAGCTTACTCCCCCGGGGGGTGCTACTTAATACGCAGTATTTT. The encoded protein is CASSLLPRGVLLNTQYF. The J gene is TRBJ2-3, the V gene TRBV7-8; 7 bases map to TRBD2. Germline trimming cut 2 bases from V and 7 bases from J; bases unmatched to any gene: 15. The germline V gene encodes CDR1 SGHVS and CDR2 FQNEAQ. The CDR3 has 17 residues.

The chain employs TRBV5-5 and TRBJ1-2, with D uncertain. Per the germline V gene, CDR1 is SGHKS and CDR2 is YYEKEE (reference sequence). There are 13 residues in the CDR3. V was cut by 4 bases and J by 1 base, with 8 bases left in between. The CDR3 loop reads CASSPSFNYGYTF. Here the CDR3 DNA reads TGTGCCAGCAGCCCGTCGTTTAACTATGGCTACACCTTC.

The table lists this clone with a few counts. CDR3 loop: CASSSGTYNEQFF. CDR3 in DNA: TGTGCCAGCAGTTCAGGTACCTACAATGAGCAGTTCTTC. V gene TRBV27 combines with J gene TRBJ2-1; D gene unclear. CDR1 is MNHEY, CDR2 SMNVEV, per germline (reference sequence). Trimming left V 4 bases short and J 2 bases short, with 6 bases between. The CDR3 length is 13 residues.

The chain has TRBV7-2 and TRBJ1-2, with 8 bases that match TRBD1. In germline, CDR1 is SGHTA, CDR2 FQGNSA. This CDR3 is built from 14 residues. The V gene end was trimmed by 3 bases and the J gene end by 8 bases; junction bases not matched to a gene: 8. CDR3 DNA: TGTGCCAGCAGCTTCGACGGACAGGGAAGCGGCTACACCTTC. Translated, it gives CASSFDGQGSGYTF.

The chain has TRBV7-3 and TRBJ1-2; 7 positions agree with TRBD1. There are 15 residues in the CDR3. Germline values: CDR1 SGHTA, CDR2 FQGTGA. J lost 4 bases, V lost 6 bases, and 11 bases had no gene match. The CDR3 protein is CASRAGGDSPYGYTF. CDR3 nucleotides: TGTGCCAGCAGAGCGGGTGGGGACAGCCCCTATGGCTACACCTTC.

The chain combines TRBV6-5 with TRBJ1-1; 7 bases line up with TRBD1. The CDR3 loop spans 13 amino acids. CDR1 is MNHEY and CDR2 is SVGAGI in the germline V gene. V dropped 10 bases and J dropped 0; count of bases not matched to a gene: 5. The CDR3 bases are TGTGCCACTAAGAGGGGGCTGAACACTGAAGCTTTCTTT. It is translated as CATKRGLNTEAFF.

This clone has just a few counts. J is TRBJ2-1 and V is TRBV7-8; maybe TRBD2 (5 bases). Germline CDR1 SGHVS, CDR2 FQNEAQ. The CDR3 spans 13 residues. Trimming cost V 3 bases and J 7 bases, with 10 bases left between them. The CDR3 region has the DNA TGTGCCAGCAGCTTGGCGGGTATTAATGAGCAGTTCTTC. Amino acids: CASSLAGINEQFF.

This chain connects TRBV7-8 to TRBJ2-7; 9 bases are shared with TRBD1. Per germline, CDR1 SGHVS and CDR2 FQNEAQ. CDR3 length equals 16 residues. V lost 1 base, J lost 2 bases, and 6 bases stayed unmatched. CDR3 sequence reads: CASSLDRDRVTYEQYF. CDR3 bases: TGTGCCAGCAGCTTAGACCGGGACAGGGTTACCTACGAGCAGTACTTC.